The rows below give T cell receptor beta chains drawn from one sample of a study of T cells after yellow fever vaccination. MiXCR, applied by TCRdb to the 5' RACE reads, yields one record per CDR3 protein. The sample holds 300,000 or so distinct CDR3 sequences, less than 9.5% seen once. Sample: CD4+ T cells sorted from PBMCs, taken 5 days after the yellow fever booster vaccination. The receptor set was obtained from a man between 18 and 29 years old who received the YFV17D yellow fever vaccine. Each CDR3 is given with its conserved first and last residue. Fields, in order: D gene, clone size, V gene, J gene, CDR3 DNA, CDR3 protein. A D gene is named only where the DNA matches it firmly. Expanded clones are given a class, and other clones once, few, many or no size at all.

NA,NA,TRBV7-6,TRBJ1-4,TGTGCCAGCAGCCTAAGGTGGTCGGGTAGTGAAAAACTGTTTTTT,CASSLRWSGSEKLFF
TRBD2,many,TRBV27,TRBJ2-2,TGTGCCAGCAGTCTCCAGGGACTAGCGGGGGGGTACACCGGGGAGCTGTTTTTT,CASSLQGLAGGYTGELFF
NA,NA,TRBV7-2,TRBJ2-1,TGTGCCAGCAGCTTAGATCAGGGAATCGAGTTCTTC,CASSLDQGIEFF
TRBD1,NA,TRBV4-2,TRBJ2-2,TGTGCCAGCAGCCCCCAGGGGGCAGGGTCCTCCGGGGAGCTGTTTTTT,CASSPQGAGSSGELFF
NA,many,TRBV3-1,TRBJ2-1,TGTGCCAGCAGCCAAGGAAGGTACAATGAGCAGTTCTTC,CASSQGRYNEQFF
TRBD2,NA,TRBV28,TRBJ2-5,TGTGCCAGCAGTTTAGTGCCTAGCGGGGAAGAGACCCAGTACTTC,CASSLVPSGEETQYF
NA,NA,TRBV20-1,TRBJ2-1,TGCAGTGCTAGAGATATGGGTATCGGTGAGCAGTTCTTC,CSARDMGIGEQFF
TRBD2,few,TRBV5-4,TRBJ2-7,TGTGCCAGCAGCTCAACGGGACTAGGGACCTACGAGCAGTACTTC,CASSSTGLGTYEQYF
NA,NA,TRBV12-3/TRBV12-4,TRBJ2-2,TGTGCCAGCACCCTTCTATTCGACGGGGAGCTGTTTTTT,CASTLLFDGELFF
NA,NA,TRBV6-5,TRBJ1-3,TGTGCCAGCAGTAACGACAGGCCATTCTCTGGAAACACCATATATTTT,CASSNDRPFSGNTIYF
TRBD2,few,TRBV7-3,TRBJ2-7,TGTGCCAGCAGCTTAAGCGGAGCGGGGGCCGCCTCCTACGAGCAGTACTTC,CASSLSGAGAASYEQYF
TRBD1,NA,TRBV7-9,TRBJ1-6,TGTGCCAGCAGCCAGGGACAGGGGGCTTCACCCCTCCACTTT,CASSQGQGASPLHF
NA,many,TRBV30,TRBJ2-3,TGTGCCTGGAACAGGGCGGATACGCAGTATTTT,CAWNRADTQYF
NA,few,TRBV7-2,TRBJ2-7,TGTGCCAGCAGCTTAATACCGGACGACGAGCAGTACTTC,CASSLIPDDEQYF
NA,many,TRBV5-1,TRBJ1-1,TGCGCCAGCAGCTTCCTGGCAGAGAACACTGAAGCTTTCTTT,CASSFLAENTEAFF
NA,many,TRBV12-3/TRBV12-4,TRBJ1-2,TGTGCCAGCAGTTCCCGGGGGGTCCCTCCCTATGGCTACACCTTC,CASSSRGVPPYGYTF
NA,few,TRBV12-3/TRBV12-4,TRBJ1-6,TGTGCCAGCAGCCGGGGCCCAAATTCACCCCTCCACTTT,CASSRGPNSPLHF
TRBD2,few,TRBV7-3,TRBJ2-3,TGTGCCAGCAGCCTACAAGCGGGGGGGGACGATACGCAGTATTTT,CASSLQAGGDDTQYF
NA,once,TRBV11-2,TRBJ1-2,TGTGCCAGCAGCTTCGCTCGGGATGGCTACACCTTC,CASSFARDGYTF
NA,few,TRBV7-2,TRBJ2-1,TGTGCCAGCACCTCAGGGTTCATCGGCAATGAGCAGTTCTTC,CASTSGFIGNEQFF
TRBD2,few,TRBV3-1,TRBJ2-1,TGTGCCAGCAGCTCTCGCTACCCGGGGGGGACCTACAATGAGCAGTTCTTC,CASSSRYPGGTYNEQFF
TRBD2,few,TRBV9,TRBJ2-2,TGTGCCAGCAGCGTCGGACTAAGCGGGGGGGCCACCGGGGAGCTGTTTTTT,CASSVGLSGGATGELFF
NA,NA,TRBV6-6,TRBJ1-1,TGTGCCAGCCGGGGGTATAGGGAAGCTTTCTTT,CASRGYREAFF
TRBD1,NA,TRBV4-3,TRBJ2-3,TGCGCCAGCAGCCCCTGGACAGGGTTGGATACGCAGTATTTT,CASSPWTGLDTQYF
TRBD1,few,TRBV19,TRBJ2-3,TGTGCCAGTACCCCGACCCCACAGGGGGCGAAAGATACGCAGTATTTT,CASTPTPQGAKDTQYF
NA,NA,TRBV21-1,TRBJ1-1,TGTGCCAGCAGCAAAGCGCTTTGGAGGGGGCGGTTGGACACTGAAGCTTTCTTT,CASSKALWRGRLDTEAFF
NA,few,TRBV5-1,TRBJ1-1,TGCGCCAGCACGGGGGGGGGCGGCACTGAAGCTTTCTTT,CASTGGGGTEAFF
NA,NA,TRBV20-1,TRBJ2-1,TGCAGTGCTAGCTCGGGGTTGGGGAATGAGCAGTTCTTC,CSASSGLGNEQFF
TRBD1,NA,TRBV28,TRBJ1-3,TGTGCCAGCAGTCTTATCGGACAGGCCCTTGGAAACACCATATATTTT,CASSLIGQALGNTIYF
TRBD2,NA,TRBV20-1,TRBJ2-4,TGCAGTGGAGAGGGCGGGGGGGTAGCCAAAAACATTCAGTACTTC,CSGEGGGVAKNIQYF
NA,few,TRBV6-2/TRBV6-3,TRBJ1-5,TGTGCCAGCAGTTACTCCTTCCCCCAGGGAGGGGATCAGCCCCAGCATTTT,CASSYSFPQGGDQPQHF
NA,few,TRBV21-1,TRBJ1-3,TGTGCCAGCAGCAACGGGGGGGGAAACACCATATATTTT,CASSNGGGNTIYF
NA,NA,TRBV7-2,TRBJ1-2,TGTGCCAGCAGCATCTCGGGCGGAACTAACTATGGCTACACCTTC,CASSISGGTNYGYTF
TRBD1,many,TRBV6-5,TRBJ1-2,TGTGCCAGCAGGCTCGGACAGGTCCCGAATGGCTACACCTTC,CASRLGQVPNGYTF
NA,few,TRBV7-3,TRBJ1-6,TGTGCCAGCAGCTTAACGGCAGGGCAGAGGAATTCACCCCTCCACTTT,CASSLTAGQRNSPLHF
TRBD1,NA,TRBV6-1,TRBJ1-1,TGTGCCAGCAGTGATAACAGGGGAACTGAAGCTTTCTTT,CASSDNRGTEAFF
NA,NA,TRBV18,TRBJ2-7,TGTGCCAGCTCTCCTGACACTAGCTCCTACGAGCAGTACTTC,CASSPDTSSYEQYF
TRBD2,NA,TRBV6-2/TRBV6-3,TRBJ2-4,TGTGCCAGCACCTCGTCCGGGGGGAACATTCAGTACTTC,CASTSSGGNIQYF
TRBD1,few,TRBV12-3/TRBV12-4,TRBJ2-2,TGTGCCAGCAGGGGACAGTCGAACACCGGGGAGCTGTTTTTT,CASRGQSNTGELFF
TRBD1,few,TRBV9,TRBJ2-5,TGTGCCAGCAGCCCCCGACAGGGACAGACCCAGTACTTC,CASSPRQGQTQYF
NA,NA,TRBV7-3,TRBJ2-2,TGTGCCAGCAGCGTAAATGGGGGCAGCACCGGGGAGCTGTTTTTT,CASSVNGGSTGELFF
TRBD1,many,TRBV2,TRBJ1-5,TGTGCCAGCAAACCGGGACAGCCTAATCAGCCCCAGCATTTT,CASKPGQPNQPQHF
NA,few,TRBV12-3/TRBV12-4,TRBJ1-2,TGTGCCAGCACGCGTTCGGGAGTGCCAAAGTATGGCTACACCTTC,CASTRSGVPKYGYTF
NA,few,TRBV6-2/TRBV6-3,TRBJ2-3,TGTGCCAGCAGTTATCCCCTGGGAGATACGCAGTATTTT,CASSYPLGDTQYF
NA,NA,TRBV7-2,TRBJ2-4,TGTGCCAGCAGCTTAGATACGGCCAAAAACATTCAGTACTTC,CASSLDTAKNIQYF
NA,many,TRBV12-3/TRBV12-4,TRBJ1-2,TGTGCCAGCAGTAGAGGGGACTATGGCTACACCTTC,CASSRGDYGYTF
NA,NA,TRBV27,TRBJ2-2,TGTGCCAGCAGAACAAACACCGGGGAGCTGTTTTTT,CASRTNTGELFF
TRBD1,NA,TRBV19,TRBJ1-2,TGTGCCAGTAGTATTCTTTTGGCGGGTTGGGGACAGGTCCCAACTGGCTATGGCTACACCTTC,CASSILLAGWGQVPTGYGYTF
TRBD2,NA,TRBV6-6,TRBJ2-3,TGTGCCAGCAGTCCCGGGACTAGCGGGTATTTT,CASSPGTSGYF
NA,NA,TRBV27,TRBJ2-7,TGTGACAGCAGTTTATGGGCTAGCTCCAGCTCATACGAGCAGTACTTC,CDSSLWASSSSYEQYF
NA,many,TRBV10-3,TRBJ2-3,TGTGCCATCAGTGAGTCACCGGATACGCAGTATTTT,CAISESPDTQYF
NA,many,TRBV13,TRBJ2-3,TGTGCCAGCAGCTTAGCCCCTCCGGGGCGGGGCTACACAGATACGCAGTATTTT,CASSLAPPGRGYTDTQYF
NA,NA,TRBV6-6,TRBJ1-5,TGTGCCAGCAGTGCAGGGGATCAGCCCCAGCATTTT,CASSAGDQPQHF
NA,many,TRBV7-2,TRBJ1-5,TGTGCCAGCAGCTTAAGGAGGGGTCAGCCCCAGCATTTT,CASSLRRGQPQHF
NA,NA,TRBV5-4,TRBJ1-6,TGTGCCAGCAGCCCTGGCGTTTTAATGGGGAATTCACCCCTCCACTTT,CASSPGVLMGNSPLHF
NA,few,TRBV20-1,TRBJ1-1,TGCAGTGCTAGAGGTCCCCTGACAGCCGCTGAAGCTTTCTTT,CSARGPLTAAEAFF
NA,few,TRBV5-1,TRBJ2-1,TGCGCCAGCAGCTTGGTAAAGAACGACTACAATGAGCAGTTCTTC,CASSLVKNDYNEQFF
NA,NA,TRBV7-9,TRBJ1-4,TGTGCCACCGGGGACCGCGGAAATGAAAAACTGTTTTTT,CATGDRGNEKLFF
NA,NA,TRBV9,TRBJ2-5,TGTGCCAGCAGCAAACTAGTACAAGAGACCCAGTACTTC,CASSKLVQETQYF
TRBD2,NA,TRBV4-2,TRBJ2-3,TGTGCCAGCAGCCAAACTAGCGAGGCAGATACGCAGTATTTT,CASSQTSEADTQYF